Described below is a single TCR beta chain sequence and its context. What it binds is not known. This specimen comes from a study of T cell repertoires in cytomegalovirus infection. About the research overall: It was recently identified HLA-C-restricted and well-studied HLA-B-restricted CMV epitopes that the study used. Indicated by public TCR beta signatures were CMV infection and matching HLA type.

Per germline, CDR1 MNHEY and CDR2 SVGEGT. This CDR3 has 14 residues. V was pared by 6 bases and J by 0 bases, with 3 bases of the junction left unmatched. In TCRdb, the reads were re-called with MiXCR into one record per CDR3 protein. Of approximately 1,000,000 distinct CDR3 sequences listed, 25% to 40% are singletons. Findings and caveats of the study: Ex vivo responses were dominated by HLA-C-restricted CMV-specific TCR beta clonotypes. Totalled public TCR beta family frequency picked out people who carried CMV plus the relevant HLA.

The source of this sequence is a human donor in good health (CMV status not recorded). Some clones in this sample may be carry-over from other donors' samples. Sequenced here: cultured CD8+ T cells from PBMCs, sampled from culture after CMV antigen stimulation. V is TRBV6-2 or TRBV6-3 and J is TRBJ2-5, with 8 bases that match TRBD2. CDR3 region: CASRQTSDQETQYF. The DNA of the CDR3 is TGTGCCAGCAGGCAGACTAGCGACCAAGAGACCCAGTACTTC.